Here is one T cell receptor (beta chain) with its context. The target of this receptor is not known. Within one base of it there is no much larger clone, and no base qualities were kept. Reads for this sample came from an Illumina NovaSeq 6000. TCRalpha and TCRbeta cDNA libraries were constructed by 5'RACE with constant-segment primers, with sample barcodes and unique molecular identifiers being introduced. Trizol reagent was used to extract RNA from every sample. Libraries were amplified in two PCR steps, with a second sample barcode and Illumina TruSeq adapters added in the second step. The libraries were sequenced on an Illumina NovaSeq using 2 x 150 bp paired-end reads. Regarding the original processing steps: With migec v1.2.7, reads were demultiplexed and then collapsed into UMI-guided consensus sequences. Using mixcr v2.1.11, UMI consensuses were aligned to TRA and TRB V and J templates and then assembled into clonotypes. A clonotype was counted as expanded or contracted only when both edgeR and NoisET called the clonotype significant, with the noise models trained on biological replicates. For edgeR calls, the cutoffs were a false discovery rate-adjusted p below 0.01 and a log2 fold-change threshold of 1. As an exploratory analysis of dynamics, PCA with hierarchical clustering was applied to max-normalized trajectories of the 1000 most abundant clonotypes. The CD4 or CD8 phenotype of responding clones was assigned using the separately sequenced CD4+ and CD8+ repertoires. TCRdb reanalyzed the raw reads on its own, using fastp at Q25 for trimming and MiXCR for clone calling, and kept in-frame beta chains. Rows merge per CDR3 protein into single entries with the most common DNA and genes. For this entry, the V and J calls and clone size follow TCRdb and not the study's own pipeline. This sample lists approximately 99,000 distinct CDR3 sequences; about 18% were detected once. The ten top clones hold roughly 6% of the sample.

At the junction V is shortened by 6 bases and J by 5 bases, with 10 bases in between. Reading from cysteine to phenylalanine, the CDR3 counts 12 amino acids. The CDR3 DNA has 36 bases and is translated from base 1. Based on the germline V gene, the CDR1 and CDR2 sequences are MDHEN and SYDVKM. This sample is part of a study of T-cell memory formation after mild COVID-19 (dated by TCRdb to the early 2020s). Regarding the complete study: Most TCR sequence clusters were specific to one of the two donors. T-cell clones expanding and contracting after mild COVID-19 in two donors were tracked by longitudinal TCRalpha and TCRbeta repertoire sequencing. Two young, previously healthy adult volunteers, one female and one male, were included in the cohort. Results and caveats for the whole study, not just this receptor: Contracting CD4+ clones appeared mostly in the CM and EM memory subsets, whereas CD8+ clones were enriched in EMRA. The second-wave clones that peaked on day 37 were not confirmed to be SARS-CoV-2 specific. Some responding clones were detected in pre-infection memory, which suggested that pre-existing cross-reactive memory T cells had joined the SARS-CoV-2 response. From day 15 to 85, contracting clones showed balanced CD4/CD8 phenotypes, whereas a second wave of clones that expanded from day 15 to 37 leaned towards CD4+. Only a couple of mild cases were covered in the study, and larger cohorts including severe cases with pre-infection samples were considered necessary.

PBMCs were isolated by Ficoll-Paque density gradient centrifugation. Sequenced sample: PBMCs or a T cell subset sorted from them (not recorded which). The V and J segments used are TRBV28 and TRBJ1-2, with no confident D gene call. The sequence was obtained from a man aged 18-30 years who had mild COVID-19 (a few samples of this study predate the infection). The sample titles of this study are shuffled in the database, so cell type and time point are left out; the donor was told from shared clones. The CDR3 reads CASRPGGYGYTF. The sequenced DNA is TGTGCCAGCAGGCCAGGTGGATATGGCTACACCTTC.